The clone carrying this T cell receptor beta chain was observed a handful of times. The data derive from a study of T-cell memory formation after mild COVID-19. Per germline, CDR1 SNHLY and CDR2 FYNNEI. The V gene end was trimmed by 3 bases and the J gene end by 4 bases; junction bases not matched to a gene: 5. The CDR3 is 15 residues long. TCRdb analysed the 5' RACE reads with MiXCR anew, one entry per CDR3 protein. The sample lists roughly 190,000 distinct CDR3 sequences; around 20% were seen once. The rearrangement joins TRBV2 to TRBJ1-5; 8 bases line up with TRBD1. Material for sequencing was PBMCs or a T cell subset sorted from them (not recorded which). The TCR was taken from an adult woman who had mild COVID-19 (a few samples of this study predate the infection). Cell type and time point are not known. The CDR3 region is CASSDSGTGNQPQHF. As DNA, the CDR3 is TGTGCCAGCAGTGACTCGGGGACAGGTAATCAGCCCCAGCATTTT.